The rows below give T cell receptor beta chains drawn from one sample of a study of blood T cell repertoires in COVID-19. The table came from immunoSEQ multiplex PCR; TCRdb's copy has only in-frame clones and leaves some out. The data contain 60,000 to 75,000 clones, about 86% of them seen just once; the ten biggest clones take up approximately 6%. The sequenced material came from peripheral blood. The receptors shown here come from a human donor in a cohort sampled during active COVID-19. The CDR3 runs from the conserved cysteine through the conserved F or W. A D gene is named only where the DNA matches it firmly. The size of a clone is reported for some rows only, either as once, few or many, or as a class for expanded clones.

>TRBV6-6|TRBD2|TRBJ2-2|.
CASRRGDGELFF
TGTGCCAGCCGGCGGGGGGACGGGGAGCTGTTTTTT
>TRBV7-9|TRBD1|TRBJ1-2|few
CASSSQGARSYTF
TGTGCCAGCAGTTCCCAGGGGGCGAGGAGCTACACCTTC
>TRBV19|TRBD1|TRBJ1-1|.
CASSRTGDTEAFF
TGTGCCAGTAGTAGGACAGGGGACACTGAAGCTTTCTTT
>TRBV11-1|TRBD2|TRBJ2-2|few
CASSLAAGAVLGELFF
TGTGCCAGCAGCTTAGCGGCGGGAGCCGTCCTCGGGGAGCTGTTTTTT
>TRBV5-1|.|TRBJ1-1|.
CASSPGQMNTEAFF
TGCGCCAGCAGCCCCGGACAGATGAACACTGAAGCTTTCTTT
>TRBV18|TRBD2|TRBJ2-1|.
CASSPSGGGVYNEQFF
TGTGCCAGCTCACCCTCTGGCGGGGGAGTCTACAATGAGCAGTTCTTC
>TRBV5-1|TRBD2|TRBJ2-1|.
CASSLAPGGSGYNEQFF
TGCGCCAGCAGCTTGGCCCCTGGCGGGAGTGGATACAATGAGCAGTTCTTC
>TRBV28|.|TRBJ2-1|.
CASRKSSSYNEQFF
TGTGCCAGCAGGAAAAGTAGTTCCTACAATGAGCAGTTCTTC
>TRBV5-4|.|TRBJ2-2|.
CASSGGGSGTGELFF
TGTGCCAGCAGCGGGGGCGGGAGTGGGACCGGGGAGCTGTTTTTT
>TRBV3-1/TRBV3-2|TRBD2|TRBJ2-3|few
CASSPLTSGETSDTQYF
TGTGCCAGCAGCCCTCTGACTAGCGGGGAAACCTCAGATACGCAGTATTTT
>TRBV12-3/TRBV12-4|.|TRBJ1-1|.
CASSFKSGSEAFF
TGTGCCAGCAGTTTTAAGTCGGGGTCTGAAGCTTTCTTT
>TRBV19|.|TRBJ1-2|.
CASRTGNLGYGYTF
TGTGCCAGTAGAACAGGAAACCTGGGCTATGGCTACACCTTC
>TRBV25-1|TRBD2|TRBJ2-3|.
CASSGSLAATDTQYF
TGTGCCAGCAGTGGCTCACTAGCGGCCACAGATACGCAGTATTTT
>TRBV12-3/TRBV12-4|.|TRBJ1-1|.
CASSLSKGVGAFF
TGTGCCAGCAGCCTGTCGAAGGGAGTGGGGGCTTTCTTT
>TRBV6-5|.|TRBJ2-3|.
CASSSLWPDTDTQYF
TGTGCCAGCAGTTCGTTGTGGCCCGACACAGATACGCAGTATTTT
>TRBV27|TRBD1|TRBJ2-7|.
CASSFNSRQGVEQYF
TGTGCCAGCAGTTTCAATTCGAGACAGGGCGTCGAGCAGTACTTC
>TRBV11-3|.|TRBJ2-7|.
CASSFGQTSEQYF
TGTGCCAGCAGCTTCGGCCAGACATCCGAGCAGTACTTC
>TRBV6-5|TRBD1|TRBJ1-3|.
CASSRQGDGNTIYF
TGTGCCAGCAGCCGACAGGGCGACGGAAACACCATATATTTT
>TRBV30|.|TRBJ1-2|.
CAWRPSTGQYGYTF
TGTGCCTGGAGGCCCTCGACAGGCCAATATGGCTACACCTTC
>TRBV5-8|.|TRBJ2-7|.
CASTFITGTPVYEQYF
TGTGCCAGCACCTTTATAACCGGGACTCCCGTCTACGAGCAGTACTTC
>TRBV5-6|TRBD2|TRBJ2-4|.
CASSLDWGGVGKNIQYF
TGTGCCAGCAGCTTGGACTGGGGGGGAGTCGGCAAAAACATTCAGTACTTC
>TRBV11-3|TRBD1|TRBJ2-2|.
CASSSDRGVFGELFF
TGTGCCAGCAGCTCGGACAGGGGGGTCTTCGGGGAGCTGTTTTTT
>TRBV5-1|.|TRBJ2-3|.
CASSLSPTDTQYF
TGCGCCAGCAGCTTGAGCCCCACAGATACGCAGTATTTT
>TRBV6-1|.|TRBJ1-5|.
CASSLRGTAQHF
TGTGCCAGCAGTTTACGGGGAACGGCCCAGCATTTT
>TRBV6-5|.|TRBJ2-6|.
CASSYAGANVLTF
TGTGCCAGCAGTTACGCGGGGGCCAACGTCCTGACTTTC
>TRBV9|.|TRBJ2-3|.
CASSVGPGQTDTQYF
TGTGCCAGCAGCGTAGGTCCAGGCCAAACAGATACGCAGTATTTT
>TRBV2|.|TRBJ2-1|.
CASSVINEQFF
TGTGCCAGCAGTGTAATCAATGAGCAGTTCTTC